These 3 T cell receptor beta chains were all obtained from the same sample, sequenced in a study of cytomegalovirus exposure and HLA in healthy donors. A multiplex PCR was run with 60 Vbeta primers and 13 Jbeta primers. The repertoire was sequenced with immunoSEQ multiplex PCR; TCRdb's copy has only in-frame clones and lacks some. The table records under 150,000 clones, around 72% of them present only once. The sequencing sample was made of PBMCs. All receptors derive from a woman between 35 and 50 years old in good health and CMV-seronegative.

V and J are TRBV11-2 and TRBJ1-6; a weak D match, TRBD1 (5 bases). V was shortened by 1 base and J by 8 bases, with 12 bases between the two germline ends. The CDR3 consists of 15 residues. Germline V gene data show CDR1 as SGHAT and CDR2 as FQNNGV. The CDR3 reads CASSLVATEDSPLHF. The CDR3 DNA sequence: TGTGCCAGCAGCTTAGTTGCGACAGAGGATTCACCCCTCCACTTT.

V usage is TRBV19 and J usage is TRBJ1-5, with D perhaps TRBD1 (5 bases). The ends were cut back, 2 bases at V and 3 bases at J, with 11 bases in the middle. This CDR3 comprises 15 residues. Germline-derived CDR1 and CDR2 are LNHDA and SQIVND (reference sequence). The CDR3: CASSISGSDNQPQHF. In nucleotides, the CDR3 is TGTGCCAGTAGTATATCAGGGTCTGACAATCAGCCCCAGCATTTT.

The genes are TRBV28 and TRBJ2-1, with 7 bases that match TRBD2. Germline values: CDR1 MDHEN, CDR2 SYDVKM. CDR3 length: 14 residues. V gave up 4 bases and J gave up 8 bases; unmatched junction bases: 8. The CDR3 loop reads CASSWGGSTYEQFF. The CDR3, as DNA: TGTGCCAGCAGTTGGGGCGGGAGTACTTATGAGCAGTTCTTC.